This passage covers 20 T cell receptor beta chains from one sample sequenced in a study of blood T cell repertoires in COVID-19. The assay was immunoSEQ multiplex PCR, and TCRdb's table has in-frame clones only and misses some. The table lists some 70,000 clones, 81% of them singletons. The sample consisted of peripheral blood. All receptors derive from a woman in her 70s with acute or convalescent COVID-19.

The chain combines TRBV19 with TRBJ2-7; 10 bases agree with TRBD2. Germline CDR1 reads LNHDA; CDR2 reads SQIVND (reference sequence). The V gene end was trimmed by 4 bases and the J gene end by 6 bases; junction bases not matched to a gene: 12. The CDR3 runs 16 residues. The CDR3: CASSRSASGSIGEQYF. The CDR3 nucleotides are TGTGCCAGTAGTAGATCGGCTAGCGGGAGTATTGGCGAGCAGTACTTC.

V usage is TRBV11-2 and J usage is TRBJ1-2, with D perhaps matching TRBD1 (5 bases). The CDR3 length is 18 residues. The V end was cut by 2 bases, the J end by 1 base, with 20 bases between. Germline V gene data show CDR1 as SGHAT and CDR2 as FQNNGV. The CDR3 coding sequence is TGTGCCAGCAGCTTAAGGCTCGGGGGGGGAGGAGGTAACTATGGCTACACCTTC. It specifies CASSLRLGGGGGNYGYTF.

The gene calls are TRBV5-1 and TRBJ2-1, with 11 bases lining up with TRBD2. V lost 4 bases to trimming and J lost 2 bases; unmatched junction nucleotides: 2. Germline V gene data show CDR1 as SGHRS and CDR2 as YFSETQ. This CDR3 spans 15 amino acids. CDR3 in amino acids: CASSTLAGAYNEQFF. The DNA of the CDR3 is TGCGCCAGCAGCACACTAGCGGGAGCCTACAATGAGCAGTTCTTC.

This sequence joins TRBV5-1 and TRBJ2-5, with 7 bases aligning to TRBD2. V was pared by 0 bases and J by 4 bases, with 6 bases of the junction left unmatched. The CDR3 extends over 15 amino acids. In germline, CDR1 is SGHRS, CDR2 YFSETQ. The CDR3 DNA is TGCGCCAGCAGCTTGGCCCGGGGGGTGGGAGAGACCCAGTACTTC. It is translated as CASSLARGVGETQYF.

The CDR3 region is CASSWGPGGYTF. CDR3 coding DNA: TGCGCCAGCAGCTGGGGGCCGGGAGGCTACACCTTC. The chain joins TRBV5-1 to TRBJ1-2; maybe TRBD1 (6 bases). CDR1 and CDR2 (germline): SGHRS, YFSETQ. V dropped 3 bases and J dropped 8 bases, with 11 bases sitting between them. The CDR3 is 12 amino acids.

This clone appeared once. V and J are TRBV5-4 and TRBJ2-5, with TRBD2 identical over 14 bases. This CDR3 region has 15 residues. CDR1 SGHNT and CDR2 YYREEE come from the germline V gene (reference sequence). The ends lost 4 bases at V and 5 bases at J; junction bases unmatched: 4. This CDR3 is CASSRGLAGAETQYF. CDR3 coding DNA: TGTGCCAGCAGCCGGGGACTAGCGGGAGCGGAGACCCAGTACTTC. The full variable domain, with the rest looked up from reference TRBV5-4 and TRBJ2-5, is ETGVTQSPTHLIKTRGQQVTLRCSSQSGHNTVSWYQQALGQGPQFIFQYYREEENGRGNFPPRFSGLQFPNYSSELNVNALELDDSALYLCASSRGLAGAETQYFGPGTRLLVL.

This clone was detected only once. The chain combines TRBV30 with TRBJ2-7, with a weak D call TRBD1 (5 bases). Germline-derived CDR1 and CDR2 are GTSNPN and SVGIG (reference sequence). The CDR3 loop spans 11 amino acids. Trimming left V 0 bases short and J 5 bases short, with 5 bases between. The CDR3 DNA reads TGTGCCTGGAGTGTAGGGGACGAGCAGTACTTC. Amino acid sequence: CAWSVGDEQYF.

The rearrangement uses TRBV3-1 (or the pseudogene TRBV3-2) and TRBJ2-7; D remains unclear. V was pared by 3 bases and J by 0 bases, with 6 bases between. There are 13 residues in the CDR3. CDR1 is LGHDT and CDR2 is YNNKEL in the germline V gene (reference sequence). The chain's CDR3 is CASSHLSSYEQYF. Written as DNA, the CDR3 is TGTGCCAGCAGCCACCTCAGCTCCTACGAGCAGTACTTC.

This chain joins TRBV9 and TRBJ1-2; 8 bases agree with TRBD1. Germline V gene lookup returns CDR1 SGDLS and CDR2 YYNGEE. This CDR3 is 16 amino acids long. Unmatched junction bases numbered 9, after V lost 3 bases and J lost 2 bases. The CDR3 is CASSESTTGENYGYTF. In nucleotides, the CDR3 is TGTGCCAGCAGCGAGAGTACGACAGGGGAGAACTATGGCTACACCTTC.

CDR3 loop: CASIPTDYNSPLHF. In DNA, the CDR3 is TGTGCCAGCATTCCGACAGATTATAATTCACCCCTCCACTTT. V gene TRBV2 combines with J gene TRBJ1-6; D might be TRBD1 (5 bases). CDR3 length: 14 amino acids. Germline loops: CDR1 SNHLY, CDR2 FYNNEI. V lost 7 bases, J lost 4 bases, and 11 bases lay in between.

This rearrangement joins TRBV19 to TRBJ2-7; 9 bases match TRBD1. CDR1 is LNHDA, CDR2 SQIVND, per germline (reference sequence). CDR3 length: 16 amino acids. Trimming cost V 4 bases and J 1 base; bases outside gene matches: 8. The CDR3: CASSSPRTGVSYEQYF. CDR3 nucleotide sequence: TGTGCCAGTAGTAGCCCCAGGACAGGGGTTTCCTACGAGCAGTACTTC.

A remark on this clone: Other DNA sequences within the sample encode an identical CDR3. The rearrangement links TRBV4-1 to TRBJ1-2; D not certain. This CDR3 has 13 residues. Germline V gene data show CDR1 as MGHRA and CDR2 as YSYEKL. Trimming took 1 base from V and 5 from J, leaving 8 bases between them. The CDR3 DNA reads TGCGCCAGCAGCCAAGGCAGAGGGTATGGCTACACCTTC. This encodes CASSQGRGYGYTF.

The CDR3 is CASSIEIAGSRGYTF. The CDR3 region has the DNA TGTGCCAGTAGTATAGAGATTGCAGGGTCGAGAGGCTACACCTTC. This chain connects TRBV19 to TRBJ1-2; D may be TRBD1 (5 bases). V was clipped by 0 bases and J by 8 bases, with 16 bases between them. CDR1 is LNHDA and CDR2 is SQIVND in the germline V gene (reference sequence). The CDR3 sequence is 15 residues long.

This clone was seen once. CDR3 amino acids: CASSLHTRTYEQYF. DNA for the CDR3: TGTGCCAGCAGCTTACATACACGTACCTACGAGCAGTACTTC. The rearrangement joins TRBV7-2 to TRBJ2-7; D is unresolved. Germline V gives CDR1 SGHTA, CDR2 FQGNSA. CDR3 length: 14 amino acids. The ends were cut back, 2 bases at V and 2 bases at J, with 10 bases in the middle.

Only one count was recorded for this clone. This chain connects TRBV6-6 to TRBJ2-1; D is unclear. Trimming stripped 2 bases from V and 1 base from J, with 6 bases between. There are 14 residues in the CDR3. Germline loops: CDR1 MNHNY, CDR2 SVGAGI (reference sequence). The CDR3 here is CASSYEYSYNEQFF. The CDR3 DNA reads TGTGCCAGCAGTTACGAGTATTCCTACAATGAGCAGTTCTTC.

The J gene is TRBJ1-3, the V gene TRBV3-1 (or the pseudogene TRBV3-2); D unresolved. The CDR3 has 17 residues. Germline CDR1 is LGHDT and CDR2 is YNNKEL (reference sequence). Trimming removed 0 bases at V and 4 bases at J, with 16 bases between. Here the CDR3 reads CASSQEGRKPLGNTIYF. The CDR3 coding sequence is TGTGCCAGCAGCCAAGAGGGCAGGAAACCGCTGGGAAACACCATATATTTT.

The V gene is TRBV11-3, the J gene TRBJ2-2; 11 bases line up with TRBD2. V lost 5 bases to trimming and J lost 0 bases; unmatched junction nucleotides: 8. The germline V gene has CDR1 SGHNT and CDR2 YENEEA. The CDR3 has 18 residues. CDR3: CASSPGLAEFANTGELFF. CDR3 in DNA: TGTGCCAGCAGCCCGGGACTAGCGGAATTCGCGAACACCGGGGAGCTGTTTTTT.

V usage is TRBV9 and J usage is TRBJ2-5, with 7 nucleotides matching TRBD2. Trimming took 4 bases from V and 4 from J; bases not matched to a gene: 7. Per the germline V gene, CDR1 is SGDLS and CDR2 is YYNGEE. CDR3 length: 14 residues. CDR3 in amino acids: CASSYGGSVETQYF. The CDR3, as DNA: TGTGCCAGCAGCTATGGCGGGAGTGTAGAGACCCAGTACTTC.

V gene TRBV7-2 combines with J gene TRBJ1-1, with TRBD1 matching 7 bases. Germline V gene data show CDR1 as SGHTA and CDR2 as FQGNSA. With V trimmed by 6 bases and J by 4 bases, 11 bases remained unmatched. The length of the CDR3 is 15 residues. CDR3 in DNA: TGTGCCAGCAGGATGCAAGGGGGCCGGGGCACTGAAGCTTTCTTT. Encoded protein: CASRMQGGRGTEAFF.

The chain carries TRBV6-6 and TRBJ2-5; 12 bases are shared with TRBD2. V gave up 5 bases and J gave up 3 bases; unmatched junction bases: 13. Looked up from germline, CDR1 is MNHNY and CDR2 is SVGAGI (reference sequence). This CDR3 contains 18 residues. CDR3: CASSPYPGLAGWKETQYF. DNA of the CDR3: TGTGCCAGCAGTCCCTATCCTGGACTAGCGGGATGGAAAGAGACCCAGTACTTC.